The rows below give T cell receptor beta chains drawn from one sample of a study of graft-versus-host responses after intestinal transplantation. Libraries were prepared by immunoSEQ multiplex PCR; TCRdb keeps only in-frame clonotypes and omits some of them. The sample lists around 90,000 clones, approximately 92% seen once, with approximately 0.5% in the top ten. Their cognate antigens are unknown. The material sequenced was unstimulated CD8+ T cells sorted from spleen or lymph node cells, taken before intestinal transplant. These receptors were obtained from a human donor who received an intestinal transplant. Each CDR3 is given with its conserved first and last residue. The D gene is left open where the match is weak. For some rows the clone size is stated as once, few or many, or as a class when expanded; others skip it.

>.|.|11|TRBV20-1|TRBJ1-1
TGCAGTACGACAGTGAACACTGAAGCTTTCTTT
CSTTVNTEAFF
>.|TRBD2|16|TRBV2|TRBJ2-5
TGTGCCAGCAGTGATGGGCTAGCGGGAGTTGGAGAGACCCAGTACTTC
CASSDGLAGVGETQYF
>.|.|13|TRBV6-5|TRBJ1-2
TGTGCCAGCAGTTACTCGGGCAGGCACGGCTACACCTTC
CASSYSGRHGYTF
>few|.|10|TRBV27|TRBJ2-7
TGTTCGGACAGACTCTACGAGCAGTACTTC
CSDRLYEQYF
>few|.|16|TRBV10-2|TRBJ1-1
TGCGCCAGCAGTCAAACAGTGGCCCTAATGAACACTGAAGCTTTCTTT
CASSQTVALMNTEAFF
>once|TRBD1|15|TRBV11-3|TRBJ2-7
TGTGCCAGCAGCTCAGAGGGGACAGGAATTTACGAGCAGTACTTC
CASSSEGTGIYEQYF
>once|TRBD2|14|TRBV19|TRBJ2-1
TGTGCCAGTAGCCCTAGCGGGACCTACAATGAGCAGTTCTTC
CASSPSGTYNEQFF
>.|.|14|TRBV4-2|TRBJ2-7
TGTGCCAGCAGCCAGGCGACAAGCTCCTACGAGCAGTACTTC
CASSQATSSYEQYF
>.|.|12|TRBV19|TRBJ1-1
TGTGCCAGTAGTATAGGACAGACTGAAGCTTTCTTT
CASSIGQTEAFF
>.|.|13|TRBV6-1|TRBJ2-3
TGTGCCAGCAGATCCACTTACACAGATACGCAGTATTTT
CASRSTYTDTQYF
>.|TRBD2|15|TRBV2|TRBJ2-7
TGTGCCAGCAGGACCATAGCGGGAGGGATTAACGAGCAGTACTTC
CASRTIAGGINEQYF
>.|TRBD1|14|TRBV27|TRBJ1-6
TGTGCCAGCAGTTTCGGGACAGTTAATTCACCCCTCCACTTT
CASSFGTVNSPLHF
>.|TRBD1|15|TRBV9|TRBJ1-2
TGTGCCAGCAGCGTTGCCCAGACAGGGTCCTATGGCTACACCTTC
CASSVAQTGSYGYTF
>.|TRBD1|15|TRBV15|TRBJ2-5
TGTGCCACCAGCCGCGCGGAGACAGGGTGGGAGACCCAGTACTTC
CATSRAETGWETQYF
>.|.|12|TRBV29-1|TRBJ1-1
TGCAGCGTTGATCCGATGAGCACTGAAGCTTTCTTT
CSVDPMSTEAFF
>.|TRBD2|15|TRBV28|TRBJ2-1
TGTGCCAGCAGCAGACTAGCGGAGAGATACAATGAGCAGTTCTTC
CASSRLAERYNEQFF
>few|.|12|TRBV29-1|TRBJ2-2
TGCAGCGCTTTCGGGAACACCGGGGAGCTGTTTTTT
CSAFGNTGELFF
>.|TRBD2|15|TRBV6-5|TRBJ2-1
TGTGCCAGCAGAAGGGGGACTAGCGGCTACAATGAGCAGTTCTTC
CASRRGTSGYNEQFF
>.|.|17|TRBV7-9|TRBJ2-1
TGTGCCAGCAGCTTAGGCGGTTTGTCCGGCTCCTACAATGAGCAGTTCTTC
CASSLGGLSGSYNEQFF
>.|.|17|TRBV27|TRBJ1-6
TGTGCCAGCAGTCAAACGGCGGGGAGCTCCTATAATTCACCCCTCCACTTT
CASSQTAGSSYNSPLHF
>.|.|14|TRBV2|TRBJ1-4
TGTGCCAGCAGTGACCGGGCAACTAATGAAAAACTGTTTTTT
CASSDRATNEKLFF
>.|.|17|TRBV28|TRBJ2-3
TGTGCCAGCAGCCGCAACGCCTTAGCGGCTAGCACAGATACGCAGTATTTT
CASSRNALAASTDTQYF
>.|.|14|TRBV9|TRBJ1-2
TGTGCCAGCGGCAGCGGGGGGCGCGTCAATGGCTACACCTTC
CASGSGGRVNGYTF
>once|.|14|TRBV19|TRBJ1-1
TGTGCCAGTAGTATCATACAGATGAACACTGAAGCTTTCTTT
CASSIIQMNTEAFF
>.|TRBD1|20|TRBV5-1|TRBJ1-2
TGCGCCAGCAGCTTGGACGAGGGGACAGGGGGCTATAGGACTGAGTATGGCTACACCTTC
CASSLDEGTGGYRTEYGYTF
>.|TRBD1|19|TRBV4-3|TRBJ1-5
TGCGCCAGCAGCCAAGAAACAGGACAGGGGGACTATAGCAATCAGCCCCAGCATTTT
CASSQETGQGDYSNQPQHF
>.|.|16|TRBV4-2|TRBJ2-1
TGTGCCAGCAGCCCGAGCCAAACAGGGATTAGCAATGAGCAGTTCTTC
CASSPSQTGISNEQFF
>.|.|15|TRBV7-6|TRBJ2-3
TGTGCCAGCAGCACGCGGACTACCCCCACAGATACGCAGTATTTT
CASSTRTTPTDTQYF
>.|.|13|TRBV9|TRBJ1-5
TGTGCCAGCAGCCCAGGGTGGGGACAGCCCCAGCATTTT
CASSPGWGQPQHF
>.|TRBD1|15|TRBV4-3|TRBJ1-6
TGCGCCAGCAGCCAAGACAGGGGGATTAATTCACCCCTCCACTTT
CASSQDRGINSPLHF
>.|TRBD2|19|TRBV7-6|TRBJ2-1
TGTGCCAGCAGCTTAGCAGCTAGCGGGGGGGCCAAATTTAATGATGAGCAGTTCTTC
CASSLAASGGAKFNDEQFF
>.|TRBD2|17|TRBV15|TRBJ2-5
TGTGCCACCAGCAGAGATCCCGGCGGGGGTACCGAAGAGACCCAGTACTTC
CATSRDPGGGTEETQYF
>few|.|14|TRBV28|TRBJ1-1
TGTGCCAGCAGTTTCGCTGTGGGGAGCACTGAAGCTTTCTTT
CASSFAVGSTEAFF